What follows are 16 T cell receptor beta chains derived from one specimen sequenced in a study of T cell responses to AZD1222 COVID-19 vaccine (dated by TCRdb to the early 2020s). Library prep was done by the immunoSEQ multiplex PCR assay. As stored in TCRdb, this immuneACCESS dataset retains in-frame rearrangements with V and J assigned. A fraction of the clones does not appear; measured against another copy, unresolved V genes explain less than half of the discrepancy, and the remainder lacks a known reason. In this sample the table shows over 150,000 clones, roughly 90% of which occur a single time. The ten largest clonotypes hold approximately 2.5% of the sample. The time point label of this sample denotes: baseline before first vaccination. Sequenced here: peripheral blood, sampled on day 0 of AZD1222 vaccination. All receptors come from an adult in good health.

This clone has a single count. Other nucleotide sequences from this sample produce the same CDR3. The V and J genes are TRBV5-1 and TRBJ1-1; D not resolved. The CDR3 consists of 14 residues. Germline loops: CDR1 SGHRS, CDR2 YFSETQ. Trimming removed 0 bases at V and 1 base at J, with 7 bases between. The chain's CDR3 is CASSLGHPNTEAFF. The CDR3, as DNA: TGCGCCAGCAGCTTGGGACATCCGAACACTGAAGCTTTCTTT.

This rearrangement joins TRBV27 to TRBJ2-1; 13 bases are shared with TRBD2. V shed 4 bases and J 9 bases; nucleotides not matched to a gene: 6. This CDR3 region has 15 residues. The germline V gene has CDR1 MNHEY and CDR2 SMNVEV (reference sequence). This CDR3 is CASSSLLAGGSEQFF. The DNA for the CDR3 is TGTGCCAGCAGTTCCCTACTAGCGGGAGGGAGTGAGCAGTTCTTC.

V is TRBV15 and J is TRBJ1-4, with a tentative D call TRBD1 (5 bases). V lost 8 bases and J 8 bases, leaving 15 bases between the germline ends. CDR1 and CDR2 (germline): LNHNV, YYDKDF (reference sequence). The CDR3 covers 13 residues. The DNA for the CDR3 is TGTGCCACCCAGGGAGGGGTAGGGGAAAAACTGTTTTTT. Its protein product is CATQGGVGEKLFF.

This sequence joins TRBV27 and TRBJ2-1, with TRBD2 matching 10 bases. The CDR3 runs to 17 residues. Germline V gene lookup returns CDR1 MNHEY and CDR2 SMNVEV (reference sequence). With V trimmed by 5 bases and J by 0 bases, 7 bases remained unmatched. The CDR3 loop is CASSPRTSGNSYNEQFF. For the CDR3, the DNA is TGTGCCAGCAGTCCCCGGACTAGCGGCAACTCCTACAATGAGCAGTTCTTC.

The chain recombines TRBV19 with TRBJ1-6; 7 bases align to TRBD1. This CDR3 has 16 amino acids. The germline V gene has CDR1 LNHDA and CDR2 SQIVND (reference sequence). The trim removed 6 bases at V and 0 bases at J, leaving 5 bases unmatched. CDR3 sequence reads: CASRGQMSSYNSPLHF. In nucleotides, the CDR3 is TGTGCCAGTAGGGGACAGATGAGCTCCTATAATTCACCCCTCCACTTT.

This clone is a singleton in its sample. The rearrangement uses TRBV6-6 and TRBJ1-5; D call uncertain. Trimming took 8 bases from V and 4 from J, leaving 15 bases between them. The CDR3 covers 14 residues. Looked up from germline, CDR1 is MNHNY and CDR2 is SVGAGI (reference sequence). The CDR3 nucleotides are TGTGCCAGCTCCACCGGGCAGAATAATCAGCCCCAGCATTTT. This codes for CASSTGQNNQPQHF.

This chain uses TRBV7-9 with TRBJ2-1; TRBD2 matches 15 bases. The CDR3 has 17 amino acids. Germline CDR1 SEHNR, CDR2 FQNEAQ (reference sequence). The trim removed 5 bases at V and 7 bases at J, leaving 9 bases unmatched. The CDR3 nucleotides read TGTGCCAGCAGCCCCCCTGGACTAGCGGGAGGGGAGAATGAGCAGTTCTTC. It specifies CASSPPGLAGGENEQFF. Combining the CDR3 with reference TRBV7-9 and TRBJ2-1 gives the whole variable domain DTGVSQNPRHKITKRGQNVTFRCDPISEHNRLYWYRQTLGQGPEFLTYFQNEAQLEKSRLLSDRFSAERPKGSFSTLEIQRTEQGDSAMYLCASSPPGLAGGENEQFFGPGTRLTVL.

This chain links TRBV6-5 with TRBJ1-1; maybe TRBD1 (6 bases). CDR1 and CDR2 from the germline V gene are MNHEY and SVGAGI. This CDR3 is built from 12 residues. V was trimmed by 7 bases and J by 6 bases, leaving 12 bases between them. CDR3 loop: CASNRGRSEAFF. Written as DNA, the CDR3 is TGTGCCAGCAATCGGGGGCGGTCTGAAGCTTTCTTT.

The J gene is TRBJ2-4, the V gene TRBV5-1, with 10 positions matching TRBD1. J gave up 10 bases and V 1 base, and 5 bases lay outside the gene matches. CDR1 is SGHRS and CDR2 is YFSETQ in the germline V gene. This CDR3 spans 14 amino acids. CDR3 DNA: TGCGCCAGCAGCTTGTGGGACAGGGGCCCAATTCAGTACTTC. Translation gives CASSLWDRGPIQYF.

V and J are TRBV5-1 and TRBJ1-5, with D unresolved. The germline CDR1 and CDR2 sequences are SGHRS and YFSETQ. The CDR3 covers 14 residues. With 0 bases removed from V and 7 bases from J, the gap between germline ends came to 11 bases. The CDR3 region has the DNA TGCGCCAGCAGCTTGGGCGCGGTAGGGCAGCCCCAGCATTTT. This encodes CASSLGAVGQPQHF.

The rearrangement uses TRBV27 and TRBJ1-6; tentative D call: TRBD1 (6 bases). Trimming pared 3 bases from V and 7 bases from J, leaving 7 bases between. The CDR3 has 13 residues. Germline-derived CDR1 and CDR2 are MNHEY and SMNVEV (reference sequence). For the CDR3, the DNA is TGTGCCAGCAGTTTCGGACAGAATTCACCCCTCCACTTT. As protein: CASSFGQNSPLHF.

The chain employs TRBV3-1 (or the pseudogene TRBV3-2) and TRBJ2-1, with 7 bases aligning to TRBD1. Trimming cost V 2 bases and J 2 bases; bases outside gene matches: 0. Germline CDR1 reads LGHDT; CDR2 reads YNNKEL (reference sequence). This CDR3 is built from 14 residues. The CDR3 region is CASSQRGPYNEQFF. In DNA, the CDR3 is TGTGCCAGCAGCCAAAGGGGGCCCTACAATGAGCAGTTCTTC.

The chain links TRBV7-9 to TRBJ1-1, with no clear D. The CDR3 loop spans 15 amino acids. Per germline, CDR1 SEHNR and CDR2 FQNEAQ (reference sequence). V gave up 8 bases and J gave up 0 bases, with 16 bases separating them. The CDR3 here is CASRTGIGLNTEAFF. CDR3 nucleotide sequence: TGTGCCAGCCGCACTGGTATTGGCTTGAACACTGAAGCTTTCTTT.

This clone turned up a few times. This sequence joins TRBV2 and TRBJ2-1, with a possible D match to TRBD2 (7 bases). This CDR3 has 17 residues. V was shortened by 5 bases and J by 5 bases, with 22 bases between the two germline ends. Germline lookup yields CDR1 SNHLY and CDR2 FYNNEI. CDR3 bases: TGTGCCAGCAGTCCACTTATCGGGGGGACACGAAACAATGAGCAGTTCTTC. It translates to CASSPLIGGTRNNEQFF.

This clone was counted between two and nine times. The same CDR3 is also encoded by other DNA sequences in this sample. The V and J genes are TRBV6-1 and TRBJ1-1; tentatively, D is TRBD1 (6 bases). The V end was cut by 3 bases, the J end by 1 base, with 12 bases between. Germline loops: CDR1 MNHNS, CDR2 SASEGT. The CDR3 length is 15 residues. CDR3 protein: CASSEPGAGNTEAFF. The CDR3 DNA is TGTGCCAGCAGTGAGCCGGGGGCGGGGAACACTGAAGCTTTCTTT.

The chain links TRBV7-9 to TRBJ1-1; D ambiguous. The CDR3 has 14 residues. Germline CDR1 reads SEHNR; CDR2 reads FQNEAQ (reference sequence). V was clipped by 2 bases and J by 4 bases, with 11 bases between them. CDR3 in amino acids: CASSLFGEGTEAFF. In nucleotides, the CDR3 is TGTGCCAGCAGCTTATTCGGGGAAGGCACTGAAGCTTTCTTT.